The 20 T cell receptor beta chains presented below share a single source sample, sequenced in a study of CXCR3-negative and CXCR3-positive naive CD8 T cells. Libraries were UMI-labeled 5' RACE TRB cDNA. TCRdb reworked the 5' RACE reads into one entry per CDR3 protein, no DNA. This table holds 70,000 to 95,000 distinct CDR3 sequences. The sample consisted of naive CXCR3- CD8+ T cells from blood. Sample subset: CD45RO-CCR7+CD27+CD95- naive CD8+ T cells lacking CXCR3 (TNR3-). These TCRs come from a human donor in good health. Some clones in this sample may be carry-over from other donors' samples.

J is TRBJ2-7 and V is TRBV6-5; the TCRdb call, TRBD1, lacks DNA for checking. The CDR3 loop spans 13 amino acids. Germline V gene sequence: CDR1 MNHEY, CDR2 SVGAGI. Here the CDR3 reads CASSYGGSYEQYF.

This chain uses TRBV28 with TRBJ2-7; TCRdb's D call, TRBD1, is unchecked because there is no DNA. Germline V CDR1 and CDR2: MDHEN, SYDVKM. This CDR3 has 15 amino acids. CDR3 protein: CASSFRGISTYEQYF. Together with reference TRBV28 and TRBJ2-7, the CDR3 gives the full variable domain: DVKVTQSSRYLVKRTGEKVFLECVQDMDHENMFWYRQDPGLGLRLIYFSYDVKMKEKGDIPEGYSVSREKKERFSLILESASTNQTSMYLCASSFRGISTYEQYFGPGTRLTVT.

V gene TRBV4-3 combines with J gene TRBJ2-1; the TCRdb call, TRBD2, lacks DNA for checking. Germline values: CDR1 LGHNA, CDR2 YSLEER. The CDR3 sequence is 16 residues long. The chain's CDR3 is CASSQDLAGAYNEQFF.

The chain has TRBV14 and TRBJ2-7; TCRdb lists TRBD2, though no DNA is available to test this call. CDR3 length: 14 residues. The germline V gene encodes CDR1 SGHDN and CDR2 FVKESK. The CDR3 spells CASSQTGVGNEQYF.

The CDR3 is CASSQGRNEQFF. The rearrangement joins TRBV14 to TRBJ2-1. Germline lookup yields CDR1 SGHDN and CDR2 FVKESK. The CDR3 extends over 12 amino acids.

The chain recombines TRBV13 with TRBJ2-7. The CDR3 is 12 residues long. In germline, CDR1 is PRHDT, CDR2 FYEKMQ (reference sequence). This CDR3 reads CASSASRYEQYF.

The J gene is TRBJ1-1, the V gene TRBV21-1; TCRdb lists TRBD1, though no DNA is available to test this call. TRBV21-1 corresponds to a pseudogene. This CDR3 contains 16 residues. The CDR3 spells CASRYIRTGGNTEAFF.

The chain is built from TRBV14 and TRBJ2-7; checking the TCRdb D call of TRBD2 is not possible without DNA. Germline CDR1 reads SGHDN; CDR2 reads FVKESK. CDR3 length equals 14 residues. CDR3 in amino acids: CASSQGGDLYEQYF. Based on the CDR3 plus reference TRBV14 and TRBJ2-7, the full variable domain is EAGVTQFPSHSVIEKGQTVTLRCDPISGHDNLYWYRRVMGKEIKFLLHFVKESKQDESGMPNNRFLAERTGGTYSTLKVQPAELEDSGVYFCASSQGGDLYEQYFGPGTRLTVT.

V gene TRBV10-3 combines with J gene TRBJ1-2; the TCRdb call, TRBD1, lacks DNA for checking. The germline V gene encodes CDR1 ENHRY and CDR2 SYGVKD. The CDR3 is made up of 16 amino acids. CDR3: CAISEVAGGKIYGYTF.

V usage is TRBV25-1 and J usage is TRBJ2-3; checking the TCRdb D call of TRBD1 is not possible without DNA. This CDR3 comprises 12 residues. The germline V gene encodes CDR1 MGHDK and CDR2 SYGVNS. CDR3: CASGGATDTQYF.

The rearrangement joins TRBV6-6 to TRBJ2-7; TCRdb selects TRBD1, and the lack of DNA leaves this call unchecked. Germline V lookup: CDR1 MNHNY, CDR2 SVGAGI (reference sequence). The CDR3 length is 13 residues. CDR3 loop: CASCTGAAYEQYF.

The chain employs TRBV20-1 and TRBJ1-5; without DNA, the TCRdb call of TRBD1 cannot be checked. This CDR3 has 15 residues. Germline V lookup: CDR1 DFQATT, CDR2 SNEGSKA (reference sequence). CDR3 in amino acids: CSARARQGANQPQHF.

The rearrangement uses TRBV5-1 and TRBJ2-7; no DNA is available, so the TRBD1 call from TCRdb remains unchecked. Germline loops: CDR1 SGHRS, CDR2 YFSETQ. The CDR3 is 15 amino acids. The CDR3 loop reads CASSLHGGSSYEQYF.

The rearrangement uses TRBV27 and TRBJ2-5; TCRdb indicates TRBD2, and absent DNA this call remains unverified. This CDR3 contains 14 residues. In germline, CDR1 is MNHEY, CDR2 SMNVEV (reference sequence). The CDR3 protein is CASSETEGQETQYF.

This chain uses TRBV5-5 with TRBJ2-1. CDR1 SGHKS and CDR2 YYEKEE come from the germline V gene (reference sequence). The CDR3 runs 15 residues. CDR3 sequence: CASSLVSSAYNEQFF.

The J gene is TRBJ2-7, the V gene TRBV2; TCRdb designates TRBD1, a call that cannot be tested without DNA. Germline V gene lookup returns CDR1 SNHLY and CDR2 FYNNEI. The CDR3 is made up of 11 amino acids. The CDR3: CASTTGFEQYF.

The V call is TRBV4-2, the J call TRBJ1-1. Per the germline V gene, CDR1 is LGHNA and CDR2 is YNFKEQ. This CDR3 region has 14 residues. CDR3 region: CASSLNDRNTEAFF.

CDR3 residues: CASSLAGPELAYNEQFF. The chain couples TRBV5-5 to TRBJ2-1; as DNA is missing, the TRBD2 call by TCRdb cannot be tested. Germline V lookup: CDR1 SGHKS, CDR2 YYEKEE (reference sequence). The CDR3 totals 17 residues. Drawing the rest from reference TRBV5-5 and TRBJ2-1, the complete variable domain is DAGVTQSPTHLIKTRGQQVTLRCSPISGHKSVSWYQQVLGQGPQFIFQYYEKEERGRGNFPDRFSARQFPNYSSELNVNALLLGDSALYLCASSLAGPELAYNEQFFGPGTRLTVL.

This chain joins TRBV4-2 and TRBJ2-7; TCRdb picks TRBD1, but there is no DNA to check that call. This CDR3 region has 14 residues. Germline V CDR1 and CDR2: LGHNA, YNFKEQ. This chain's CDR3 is CASSLTGASNEQYF.

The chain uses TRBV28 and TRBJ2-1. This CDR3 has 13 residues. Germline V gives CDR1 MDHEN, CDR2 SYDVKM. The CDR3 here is CASSLTSENEQFF.